This T cell receptor (beta chain) is from a study of Graves' ophthalmopathy and Graves' hyperthyroidism. Uncontrolled infections, other autoimmune diseases, pregnancy or lactation barred patients from enrollment. The TCR beta CDR3 regions underwent amplification from RNA transcripts. An initial RT-PCR round employing HTBI primers preceded a second-round multiplex PCR. TCRdb re-analysed the multiplex PCR reads in MiXCR, keeping a single row per CDR3 protein. The sample includes under 350,000 distinct CDR3 sequences, about a sixth of them seen just once. Study conclusions and caveats: Ophthalmopathy was separated from stable hyperthyroidism by a 13-signature model with 87.88% sensitivity and over 70% specificity. Blood repertoires reportedly contained most expanded thyroid clonotypes above 0.001 frequency.

This clonotype occurred a few times. Antigen unknown. CDR3 length: 15 amino acids. With V trimmed by 0 bases and J by 4 bases, 4 bases remained unmatched. Germline V gene lookup returns CDR1 SGHRS and CDR2 YFSETQ. The rearrangement uses TRBV5-1 and TRBJ2-5; 9 bases agree with TRBD1. Sequencing was carried out using peripheral blood. This TCR was sampled from an adult man with Graves' ophthalmopathy. The CDR3 DNA is TGCGCCAGCAGCTTGGGGGACAGGGTTACAGAGACCCAGTACTTC. Protein product: CASSLGDRVTETQYF.